The 26 T cell receptor beta chains presented below share a single source sample, sequenced in a study of cytomegalovirus exposure and HLA in healthy donors. PCR involved 60 Vbeta and 13 Jbeta primers. Method: immunoSEQ multiplex PCR; TCRdb's copy keeps in-frame clones and lacks some. The data show around 35,000 clones, and the top ten clones hold under 2%. The sequenced sample consisted of PBMCs. The receptors were gathered from a woman in her thirties or forties in good health and CMV-seropositive.

The CDR3 DNA reads TGTGCCAGCAATGGGCAGGGAGGCGAGCAGTACTTC. As protein: CASNGQGGEQYF. The chain joins TRBV27 to TRBJ2-7; possible D gene TRBD2, 6 bases. Germline V gives CDR1 MNHEY, CDR2 SMNVEV (reference sequence). V lost 7 bases to trimming and J lost 6 bases, with 13 bases between them. The CDR3 has 12 amino acids.

The chain is built from TRBV27 and TRBJ2-1; maybe TRBD2 (5 bases). The V gene's germline CDR1 is MNHEY and CDR2 SMNVEV (reference sequence). V was pared by 6 bases and J by 4 bases, with 16 bases between. CDR3 size: 15 residues. CDR3 coding DNA: TGTGCCAGCAGGCCAGACTCCGGGATATACAATGAGCAGTTCTTC. Its protein is CASRPDSGIYNEQFF.

The chain has TRBV7-6 and TRBJ2-2; D is perhaps TRBD1 (6 bases). Germline CDR1 and CDR2: SGHVS and FNYEAQ. V was pared by 2 bases and J by 5 bases, with 18 bases between. The CDR3 is 17 amino acids. CDR3 amino acids: CASSLIGGRGSTGELFF. CDR3 DNA: TGTGCCAGCAGCTTAATAGGTGGCAGGGGTTCGACCGGGGAGCTGTTTTTT.

This chain links TRBV6-1 with TRBJ2-7; the match to TRBD1 covers 9 bases. J was trimmed by 3 bases and V by 4 bases; bases with no gene match: 4. CDR1 and CDR2 from the germline V gene are MNHNS and SASEGT. The CDR3 loop spans 14 amino acids. The CDR3 region is CASSGQGGNYEQYF. Written as DNA, the CDR3 is TGTGCCAGCAGTGGACAGGGGGGAAACTACGAGCAGTACTTC.

The V and J genes are TRBV5-1 and TRBJ2-5, with TRBD2 identical over 9 bases. This CDR3 is 15 amino acids long. From germline, CDR1 is SGHRS and CDR2 YFSETQ. The trim removed 7 bases at V and 2 bases at J, leaving 9 bases unmatched. The CDR3 region is CASAGSGGIQETQYF. In nucleotides, the CDR3 is TGCGCCAGCGCTGGGAGCGGGGGGATTCAAGAGACCCAGTACTTC.

V and J are TRBV7-9 and TRBJ1-2; the D gene is possibly TRBD1 (6 bases). Trimming removed 6 bases from V and 7 bases from J, with 15 bases in between. CDR1 SEHNR and CDR2 FQNEAQ come from the germline V gene (reference sequence). The CDR3 is 13 residues long. The DNA of the CDR3 is TGTGCCAGCAGTTTAACAGGGCGGAGTGGCTACACCTTC. This translates into CASSLTGRSGYTF.

The CDR3 here is CASSQDGGIRDSGANVLTF. CDR3 nucleotides: TGTGCCAGCAGCCAAGATGGGGGGATAAGGGACTCTGGGGCCAACGTCCTGACTTTC. The chain is built from TRBV4-2 and TRBJ2-6; D is perhaps TRBD2 (6 bases). Germline CDR1 LGHNA, CDR2 YNFKEQ. The CDR3 runs to 19 residues. Trimming cost V 0 bases and J 0 bases, with 15 bases left between them.

This chain links TRBV13 with TRBJ2-5, with TRBD1 matching 8 bases. The DNA end is more similar to TRBJ2-7, so the J call may be wrong. Per the germline V gene, CDR1 is PRHDT and CDR2 is FYEKMQ (reference sequence). There are 14 residues in the CDR3. The CDR3 DNA is TGTGCCAGCAGCCCGCAGGACAGGGTACACGAGCAGTACTTC. Translating it yields CASSPQDRVHEQYF.

V gene TRBV7-3 combines with J gene TRBJ2-1; TRBD2 agrees at 9 bases. V shed 1 base and J 9 bases; nucleotides not matched to a gene: 7. Germline V gene sequence: CDR1 SGHTA, CDR2 FQGTGA. This CDR3 spans 15 amino acids. This CDR3 is CASSLRGGLATEQFF. The CDR3 DNA sequence: TGTGCCAGCAGCTTAAGGGGGGGACTAGCCACTGAGCAGTTCTTC. Variable domain in full (rest from reference TRBV7-3 and TRBJ2-1): GAGVSQTPSNKVTEKGKYVELRCDPISGHTALYWYRQSLGQGPEFLIYFQGTGAADDSGLPNDRFFAVRPEGSVSTLKIQRTERGDSAVYLCASSLRGGLATEQFFGPGTRLTVL.

The chain uses TRBV28 and TRBJ2-1; TRBD2 matches at 16 bases. Germline CDR1 reads MDHEN; CDR2 reads SYDVKM. The CDR3 sequence is 17 residues long. Germline trimming cut 6 bases from V and 8 bases from J; bases unmatched to any gene: 10. The CDR3 region is CASSWGLAGGMRYEQFF. The CDR3 bases are TGTGCCAGCAGCTGGGGACTAGCGGGGGGGATGAGGTATGAGCAGTTCTTC.

This chain links TRBV9 with TRBJ2-5; D call uncertain. The CDR3 extends over 13 amino acids. Germline V gene lookup returns CDR1 SGDLS and CDR2 YYNGEE. Trimming removed 4 bases from V and 1 base from J, with 8 bases in between. CDR3 bases: TGTGCCAGCAGCCCCCATAGCCAAGAGACCCAGTACTTC. Protein product: CASSPHSQETQYF.

The genes are TRBV28 and TRBJ2-7, with D possibly TRBD2 on 5 matching bases. Trimming took off 3 bases at V and 3 bases at J, with 12 bases between the two ends. Germline loops: CDR1 MDHEN, CDR2 SYDVKM. The CDR3 extends over 14 amino acids. This CDR3 is CASSFSSGFYEQYF. In DNA, the CDR3 is TGTGCCAGCAGTTTCTCGAGCGGTTTCTACGAGCAGTACTTC.

The CDR3 sequence is CASSPGTGRNQPQHF. In DNA form, the CDR3 reads TGTGCCAGTAGTCCCGGGACAGGCCGCAATCAGCCCCAGCATTTT. The chain uses TRBV19 and TRBJ1-5; 8 bases fit TRBD1. Germline loops: CDR1 LNHDA, CDR2 SQIVND (reference sequence). Unmatched junction bases numbered 5, after V lost 5 bases and J lost 2 bases. This CDR3 has 15 residues.

J is TRBJ2-7 and V is TRBV7-2, with 7 positions matching TRBD2. The V gene end was trimmed by 0 bases and the J gene end by 7 bases; junction bases not matched to a gene: 12. The CDR3 consists of 16 residues. The germline CDR1 and CDR2 sequences are SGHTA and FQGNSA. The CDR3 protein is CASSLAWSAGEEEQYF. CDR3 DNA sequence: TGTGCCAGCAGCTTAGCTTGGTCCGCGGGAGAGGAAGAGCAGTACTTC.

The CDR3 DNA reads as TGTGCCAGCAGTTTTAGAGGACTAGCGGGACACAATGAGCAGTTCTTC. It specifies CASSFRGLAGHNEQFF. The chain combines TRBV9 with TRBJ2-1; TRBD2 agrees at 12 bases. This CDR3 contains 16 residues. CDR1 is SGDLS, CDR2 YYNGEE, per germline. J gave up 5 bases and V 5 bases, and 8 bases lay outside the gene matches.

This chain links TRBV28 with TRBJ2-7, with D tentatively TRBD2 (6 bases). CDR1 is MDHEN, CDR2 SYDVKM, per germline. V lost 11 bases, J lost 6 bases, and 14 bases lay in between. This CDR3 has 11 residues. DNA for the CDR3: TGTGCCTCCGGGGGACCGGCCGAGCAGTACTTC. The encoded protein is CASGGPAEQYF. Looking up the rest from reference TRBV28 and TRBJ2-7 gives the full variable domain: DVKVTQSSRYLVKRTGEKVFLECVQDMDHENMFWYRQDPGLGLRLIYFSYDVKMKEKGDIPEGYSVSREKKERFSLILESASTNQTSMYLCASGGPAEQYFGPGTRLTVT.

V gene TRBV27 combines with J gene TRBJ1-1, with D possibly TRBD1 on 6 matching bases. V shed 1 base and J shed 4 bases, with 22 bases lying between them. The CDR3 sequence is 18 residues long. Germline CDR1 reads MNHEY; CDR2 reads SMNVEV (reference sequence). This CDR3 reads CASSLFGQIATGGTEAFF. CDR3 sequence (DNA): TGTGCCAGCAGTTTATTTGGACAGATAGCGACCGGCGGCACTGAAGCTTTCTTT.

About this clone: Other DNA sequences in the same sample also yield this CDR3. V usage is TRBV2 and J usage is TRBJ1-5; 7 bases are a match to TRBD1. V shed 5 bases, J shed 4 bases, and the junction held 8 bases outside the gene matches. There are 15 residues in the CDR3. CDR1 and CDR2 from the germline V gene are SNHLY and FYNNEI. In DNA, the CDR3 is TGTGCCAGCAGTAGGGACAGCTCAATAAATCAGCCCCAGCATTTT. Protein sequence: CASSRDSSINQPQHF.

The chain has TRBV18 and TRBJ2-1; 10 positions match TRBD2. Germline trimming cut 6 bases from V and 5 bases from J; bases unmatched to any gene: 4. CDR1 is KGHSH and CDR2 is LQKENI in the germline V gene. This CDR3 is built from 14 residues. The CDR3, as DNA: TGTGCCAGCTCTCTCGGGACTAGCGACAATGAGCAGTTCTTC. It translates to CASSLGTSDNEQFF.

The chain uses TRBV28 and TRBJ2-7, with 8 positions matching TRBD2. Trimming removed 6 bases from V and 2 bases from J; junction bases left unmatched: 6. The length of the CDR3 is 14 residues. Per the germline V gene, CDR1 is MDHEN and CDR2 is SYDVKM. CDR3 sequence: CASSTGGWPYEQYF. CDR3 nucleotides: TGTGCCAGCAGCACGGGGGGGTGGCCCTACGAGCAGTACTTC.

The chain couples TRBV18 to TRBJ1-1; D remains unclear. Between the trimmed V and J ends, which lost 0 bases and 4 bases, there was a span of 6 bases. Germline CDR1 and CDR2: KGHSH and LQKENI. The CDR3 contains 13 residues. The chain's CDR3 is CASSPPSGTEAFF. For the CDR3, the DNA is TGTGCCAGCTCACCACCGTCGGGCACTGAAGCTTTCTTT.

The chain employs TRBV14 and TRBJ1-1; 8 nucleotides align to TRBD1. Germline V gene sequence: CDR1 SGHDN, CDR2 FVKESK. CDR3 length: 14 amino acids. Trimming removed 2 bases from V and 4 bases from J; junction bases left unmatched: 3. Here the CDR3 reads CASSQKTGGTEAFF. Here the CDR3 DNA reads TGTGCCAGCAGCCAAAAAACAGGGGGCACTGAAGCTTTCTTT.

The chain joins TRBV30 to TRBJ2-2; D remains ambiguous. Germline CDR1 is GTSNPN and CDR2 is SVGIG (reference sequence). There are 14 residues in the CDR3. The ends were cut back, 7 bases at V and 1 base at J, with 13 bases in the middle. CDR3 in DNA: TGTGCCTCATCTATGAGGATGAACACCGGGGAGCTGTTTTTT. Encoded protein: CASSMRMNTGELFF.

The chain links TRBV2 to TRBJ2-3, with TRBD1 identical over 7 bases. The CDR3 has 13 amino acids. Germline CDR1 and CDR2: SNHLY and FYNNEI. V lost 6 bases, J lost 7 bases, and 7 bases stayed unmatched. The CDR3, as DNA: TGTGCCAGCAGGATGGACAGGCAATATACGCAGTATTTT. This sequence encodes CASRMDRQYTQYF.

This rearrangement joins TRBV5-6 to TRBJ1-6; no reliable D call. Germline CDR1 and CDR2: SGHDT and YYEEEE. V gave up 4 bases and J gave up 8 bases, with 13 bases separating them. This CDR3 spans 14 amino acids. The CDR3 loop is CASSQASSHSPLHF. The CDR3, as DNA: TGTGCCAGCAGCCAGGCGAGCTCCCATTCACCCCTCCACTTT.

The chain employs TRBV5-6 and TRBJ1-3; D gene unclear. Looked up from germline, CDR1 is SGHDT and CDR2 is YYEEEE. V was pared by 1 base and J by 9 bases, with 11 bases between. CDR3 length: 13 amino acids. Here the CDR3 reads CASSLSGISTIYF. The DNA for the CDR3 is TGTGCCAGCAGCTTGTCGGGAATCTCCACCATATATTTT.